These T cell receptor beta chains were read from a single sample in a study of siplizumab effects on memory and regulatory T cells. TCRdb's copy holds only in-frame clones and misses some; the assay was immunoSEQ multiplex PCR. The data contain 2,700 or so clones, 55% to 70% of them singletons. The sequenced sample consisted of TEMRA CD8+ T cells sorted from blood. The receptor source for this set is a human donor in good health. The CDR3 runs from the conserved cysteine through the conserved F or W. D genes are given only for firm matches. The size of a clone is reported for some rows only, either as once, few or many, or as a class for expanded clones.

CDR3aa | CDR3nt | v_gene | d_gene | j_gene | abundance | len
CASSEIRTHRSSGNTIYF | TGTGCCAGCAGTGAAATCCGGACACATAGGAGCTCTGGAAACACCATATATTTT | TRBV6-1 | NA | TRBJ1-3 | NA | 18
CASSYPLGRNEKLFF | TGTGCCAGCAGCTACCCGTTAGGGCGTAATGAAAAACTGTTTTTT | TRBV5-8 | NA | TRBJ1-4 | NA | 15
CASSSGLAGLTGELFF | TGTGCCAGCAGCAGCGGGCTAGCGGGACTTACCGGGGAGCTGTTTTTT | TRBV13 | TRBD2 | TRBJ2-2 | NA | 16
CASSHEGKGAQYF | TGCGCCAGCAGCCACGAGGGGAAGGGGGCCCAGTACTTC | TRBV4-1 | NA | TRBJ2-5 | NA | 13
CASLRSSEQYF | TGTGCCAGTCTAAGGTCATCCGAGCAGTACTTC | TRBV2 | NA | TRBJ2-7 | medium-sized | 11
CATRDRVAHSTDTQYF | TGTGCCACCCGGGACAGGGTAGCACATAGCACAGATACGCAGTATTTT | TRBV19 | TRBD1 | TRBJ2-3 | NA | 16
CASSRRSQGDTQYF | TGTGCCAGCAGCAGGAGGAGTCAGGGCGATACGCAGTATTTT | TRBV5-6 | NA | TRBJ2-3 | NA | 14
CASSSSNLAGGSYNEQFF | TGTGCCAGCAGCTCGTCCAATTTAGCGGGCGGCTCCTACAATGAGCAGTTCTTC | TRBV11-2 | TRBD2 | TRBJ2-1 | NA | 18
CASSPVTGTGYYGYTF | TGTGCCAGCAGCCCAGTGACCGGGACAGGGTACTATGGCTACACCTTC | TRBV10-3 | TRBD1 | TRBJ1-2 | few | 16
CASTPGGANEQFF | TGTGCCAGCACACCGGGGGGGGCAAATGAGCAGTTCTTC | TRBV6-1 | TRBD2 | TRBJ2-1 | NA | 13
CASSINRGNTEAFF | TGTGCCAGCAGTATCAACAGGGGGAACACTGAAGCTTTCTTT | TRBV2 | TRBD1 | TRBJ1-1 | NA | 14
CASSLVGGNYGYTF | TGTGCCAGCAGCTTAGTAGGCGGTAACTATGGCTACACCTTC | TRBV11-2 | NA | TRBJ1-2 | NA | 14
CASRGAYYGYTF | TGCGCCAGCAGGGGCGCCTACTATGGCTACACCTTC | TRBV4-1 | NA | TRBJ1-2 | NA | 12
CASSQDRLAGTYEQYF | TGTGCCAGCAGCCAAGATAGGCTAGCGGGGACCTACGAGCAGTACTTC | TRBV6-6 | TRBD2 | TRBJ2-7 | few | 16